These 7 T cell receptor beta chains were all obtained from the same sample, sequenced in a study of regulatory T cells in long-lasting Graves disease. Researchers made TCR beta libraries by using iRepertoire HTBI primers and running Arm-PCR on CDR3 regions. Each CDR3 protein gets one entry after TCRdb re-called the multiplex PCR reads with MiXCR. The table shows 400,000 to 600,000 distinct CDR3 sequences, with about 22% occurring only once. As for time point: persistent/refractory GD, antithyroid drugs over 5 years with positive TRAb. PBMC RNA was the source of the TCR library. The material was peripheral blood mononuclear cells (PBMCs), obtained when the disease was refractory, from a patient treated with antithyroid drugs. The receptors were sampled from a female donor with Graves disease.

Comment on this clonotype: A much larger clone sits a single nucleotide away, making a read error possible. Since no conserved phenylalanine or tryptophan closes the CDR3, a read error is the likely cause. V gene TRBV6-2 or TRBV6-3 combines with J gene TRBJ1-5, with 7 bases fitting TRBD1. Germline CDR1 MNHEY, CDR2 SVGEGT. The CDR3 consists of 15 residues. V was pared by 6 bases and J by 1 base, with 6 bases of the junction left unmatched. The CDR3 nucleotides read TGTGCCAGCAGCCCTCAGGGGGGAAGCAATCAGCCCCAGCATTCT. This translates into CASSPQGGSNQPQHS.

This clonotype was seen at least ten times. The genes are TRBV28 and TRBJ2-7; possible D gene TRBD1, 5 bases. V was pared by 7 bases and J by 7 bases, with 17 bases between. CDR3 size: 13 residues. The V gene's germline CDR1 is MDHEN and CDR2 SYDVKM. DNA for the CDR3: TGTGCCAGCAAGGAGCTGCTTCAGGGTGAGCAGTACTTC. It yields the protein CASKELLQGEQYF.

This clonotype was found many times. This chain joins TRBV12-3 or TRBV12-4 and TRBJ2-4, with D perhaps matching TRBD2 (6 bases). The CDR3 extends over 16 amino acids. Trimming left V 5 bases short and J 0 bases short, with 14 bases between. CDR3 sequence (DNA): TGTGCCAGCAGTCCATCGCGGAGGGTAGCCAAAAACATTCAGTACTTC. Protein: CASSPSRRVAKNIQYF.

V usage is TRBV7-2 and J usage is TRBJ2-7; 8 positions match TRBD2. The CDR3 runs to 13 residues. Germline CDR1 reads SGHTA; CDR2 reads FQGNSA. The trim removed 4 bases at V and 9 bases at J, leaving 8 bases unmatched. The DNA for the CDR3 is TGTGCCAGCAGCTCCCGGACTAGCTCGGGGCAGTACTTC. Its protein product is CASSSRTSSGQYF.

The gene calls are TRBV5-1 and TRBJ2-7, with D possibly TRBD1 on 6 matching bases. Between the trimmed V and J ends, which lost 4 bases and 6 bases, there was a span of 17 bases. Germline lookup yields CDR1 SGHRS and CDR2 YFSETQ. The CDR3 length is 14 residues. The CDR3 coding sequence is TGCGCCAGCAGCCAGGACCAGGGGTCCCTCGAGCAGTACTTC. Protein product: CASSQDQGSLEQYF.

The CDR3 coding sequence is TGTGCCAGCAGCCCCACGGGGGACAGTGCCTACGAGCAGTACTTC. Amino acid sequence: CASSPTGDSAYEQYF. This sequence joins TRBV9 and TRBJ2-7; D perhaps matches TRBD1 (7 bases). V was cut by 4 bases and J by 2 bases, with 16 bases left in between. CDR1 is SGDLS and CDR2 is YYNGEE in the germline V gene. The CDR3 runs to 15 residues.

The chain carries TRBV29-1 and TRBJ2-1, with D perhaps matching TRBD1 (5 bases). Trimming took off 3 bases at V and 5 bases at J, with 8 bases between the two ends. The CDR3 runs to 12 residues. The germline V gene encodes CDR1 SQVTM and CDR2 ANQGSEA. CDR3 in amino acids: CSVDVTDNEQFF. In DNA, the CDR3 is TGCAGCGTTGATGTGACAGACAATGAGCAGTTCTTC.